This T cell receptor (gamma chain) was identified in a study of Vδ1+ human thymocytes. Study-wide results and limits: Despite high sort purity, about 20% of thymic T cell receptor delta sequences were Vdelta2. TRG sequences recurred across donors, whereas TRD sequences stayed essentially private. Thymic TRG and TRD repertoires appeared highly polyclonal.

Extracted RNA was reverse transcribed into cDNA. Pooled V-gene forward primers with one constant-region reverse primer generated the CDR3 amplicons by multiplex PCR. TCRdb reran clone calling via CATT on the multiplex PCR reads. The data show 6,500 to 10,000 gamma-chain clones, 56% seen once. The sorted cells were CD3+ Vdelta1+ Vdelta2- thymocytes from alphabeta-depleted thymus. This CDR3 is built from 11 residues. Unmatched junction bases numbered 3, after V lost 2 bases and J lost 8 bases. Germline CDR1 is GITISATS and CDR2 is ISYDGTV (reference sequence). This clone was counted between two and nine times. What it binds is not known.

The sequenced sample consisted of Vdelta1+ gamma-delta thymocytes from the thymus. Described subset: FACS-sorted CD3+ TCRalphabeta- TCRVdelta1+ TCRVdelta2- thymocytes. The genes are TRGV9 and TRGJ1 or TRGJ2. The sequence came from a girl younger than two who had congenital heart surgery. The CDR3: CALWEANKKLF. In nucleotides, the CDR3 is TGTGCCTTGTGGGAGGCGAATAAGAAACTCTTT.